The 10 T cell receptor beta chains presented below share a single source sample, sequenced in a study of Ad26.COV2.S vaccination and SARS-CoV-2 variants. Treatment of the sample: some 20 received Ad26.COV2.S at low or high dose, single or two shots; 5 received placebo; per-sample allocation not given. Day 63 after the first injection of vaccine or placebo was the sampling time. Produced via immunoSEQ multiplex PCR; TCRdb's table is partial and in-frame only. Altogether about 350,000 clones are present, approximately 81% being singletons, with the ten largest covering 3% to 4%. The sample was peripheral blood, taken in a trial of Ad26.COV2.S vaccine versus placebo. These receptor sequences come from a person between 18 and 65 years old who received the Ad26.COV2.S COVID-19 vaccine or a placebo.

The rearrangement links TRBV28 to TRBJ2-2; unclear D gene. With 3 bases removed from V and 2 bases from J, the gap between germline ends came to 4 bases. CDR1 and CDR2 (germline): MDHEN, SYDVKM. The CDR3 loop spans 13 amino acids. CDR3 loop: CASSLINTGELFF. The CDR3 coding sequence is TGTGCCAGCAGTTTGATAAACACCGGGGAGCTGTTTTTT.

The chain has TRBV5-4 and TRBJ2-5; 8 nucleotides line up with TRBD2. Germline V lookup: CDR1 SGHNT, CDR2 YYREEE (reference sequence). The CDR3 spans 14 residues. The trim removed 0 bases at V and 3 bases at J, leaving 1 base unmatched. CDR3 nucleotide sequence: TGTGCCAGCAGCTTGGCGACTAGCGAAGAGACCCAGTACTTC. Its translation is CASSLATSEETQYF.

This clone was detected a few times. The chain carries TRBV24-1 and TRBJ2-7, with a tentative D call TRBD2 (6 bases). The CDR3 is made up of 16 amino acids. V was shortened by 2 bases and J by 4 bases, with 17 bases between the two germline ends. Germline V gives CDR1 KGHDR, CDR2 SFDVKD. CDR3 sequence: CATSDSPVGGVYEQYF. The CDR3 bases are TGTGCCACCAGTGATTCCCCGGTAGGAGGGGTGTACGAGCAGTACTTC.

This clone was counted between two and nine times. This chain connects TRBV12-3 or TRBV12-4 to TRBJ1-2; a weak D match, TRBD1 (6 bases). V gave up 3 bases and J gave up 6 bases, with 8 bases separating them. The CDR3 is made up of 12 amino acids. The CDR3 region is CASSFRQDGYTF. The CDR3 DNA follows: TGTGCCAGCAGTTTCCGACAGGATGGCTACACCTTC.

The chain recombines TRBV10-2 with TRBJ1-5; D not certain. The V gene's germline CDR1 is WSHSY and CDR2 SAAADI. Trimming took 6 bases from V and 5 from J, leaving 17 bases between them. This CDR3 comprises 15 residues. CDR3 nucleotides: TGCGCCAGCAGGGTCGGAGACGGGAAGTATCAGCCCCAGCATTTT. Translated, it gives CASRVGDGKYQPQHF.

The genes are TRBV7-2 and TRBJ1-1; a possible D gene is TRBD1 (5 bases). Per the germline V gene, CDR1 is SGHTA and CDR2 is FQGNSA. The CDR3 sequence is 13 residues long. V was pared by 8 bases and J by 5 bases, with 15 bases between. The CDR3 is CASQGSPGTEAFF. CDR3 bases: TGTGCCAGCCAGGGTTCGCCAGGGACTGAAGCTTTCTTT.

The sample holds one count of this clone. The gene calls are TRBV9 and TRBJ2-3; 14 positions match TRBD2. In germline, CDR1 is SGDLS, CDR2 YYNGEE. The CDR3 is made up of 18 amino acids. The trim removed 3 bases at V and 0 bases at J, leaving 6 bases unmatched. CDR3 bases: TGTGCCAGCAGCGGCGGACTAGCGGGAGGCCCGAGCACAGATACGCAGTATTTT. Protein sequence: CASSGGLAGGPSTDTQYF.

The V and J genes are TRBV27 and TRBJ2-3; D unresolved. In germline, CDR1 is MNHEY, CDR2 SMNVEV (reference sequence). V was pared by 2 bases and J by 0 bases, with 12 bases between. This CDR3 is 16 amino acids long. The DNA of the CDR3 is TGTGCCAGCAGTTTACTCCCATTCGGGAGCACAGATACGCAGTATTTT. Amino acids: CASSLLPFGSTDTQYF.

The CDR3 region has the DNA TGTGCCAGCAGCCAAGATAGTCGAGGGGTTGAAGCTTTCTTT. Amino acid sequence: CASSQDSRGVEAFF. This chain uses TRBV3-1 (or the pseudogene TRBV3-2) with TRBJ1-1; weak D call: TRBD1 (5 bases). This CDR3 has 14 residues. CDR1 is LGHDT and CDR2 is YNNKEL in the germline V gene (reference sequence). Trimming removed 0 bases at V and 7 bases at J, with 12 bases between.

V gene TRBV7-8 combines with J gene TRBJ2-1; perhaps TRBD2 as D (7 bases). The germline V gene encodes CDR1 SGHVS and CDR2 FQNEAQ. The CDR3 is 17 residues long. V lost 5 bases to trimming and J lost 0 bases, with 17 bases between them. The CDR3 protein is CASSPRGGPSSYNEQFF. The CDR3 DNA follows: TGTGCCAGCAGCCCTCGCGGGGGCCCCAGCTCCTACAATGAGCAGTTCTTC.